A single sample is the source of the 21 T cell receptor beta chains below, sequenced in a study of T cell responses to AZD1222 COVID-19 vaccine (dated by TCRdb to the early 2020s). This specimen's time point label, interpreted: baseline before first vaccination. The library was built by means of the immunoSEQ multiplex PCR assay. Held by TCRdb, this immuneACCESS table contains in-frame sequences only and omits some clones. Under half of the omission traces to an unresolved V gene where checked; the cause of the rest is unknown. In all, the sample holds 90,000 or so clones, and around nine tenths of those were seen once. The ten largest clonotypes hold about 19% of the sample. The starting material was peripheral blood, obtained on day 0 of AZD1222 vaccination. The receptors were gathered from an adult in good health.

This clone showed up just once. The genes are TRBV6-5 and TRBJ1-3; D perhaps matches TRBD1 (6 bases). CDR1 and CDR2 (germline): MNHEY, SVGAGI. There are 16 residues in the CDR3. V lost 0 bases, J lost 2 bases, and 11 bases lay in between. CDR3 sequence reads: CASSYSRQGTGNTIYF. The CDR3 bases are TGTGCCAGCAGTTACTCGAGGCAGGGGACTGGAAACACCATATATTTT.

This clone has a handful of counts. The rearrangement joins TRBV19 to TRBJ1-2; D possibly corresponds to TRBD1 (5 bases). This CDR3 contains 13 residues. The V gene lost 6 bases and the J gene lost 4 bases, with 12 bases spanning the gap. Germline lookup yields CDR1 LNHDA and CDR2 SQIVND (reference sequence). CDR3 sequence reads: CASSRDSFYGYTF. The CDR3 DNA follows: TGTGCCAGTAGCCGTGACAGTTTCTATGGCTACACCTTC.

The genes are TRBV7-9 and TRBJ2-7; 12 nucleotides align to TRBD1. This CDR3 is built from 14 residues. V shed 4 bases, J shed 2 bases, and the junction held 0 bases outside the gene matches. Germline CDR1 reads SEHNR; CDR2 reads FQNEAQ (reference sequence). Here the CDR3 DNA reads TGTGCCAGCAGCTGGGACAGGGGGCCCTACGAGCAGTACTTC. This gives the protein CASSWDRGPYEQYF. The full variable domain, in which reference TRBV7-9 and TRBJ2-7 provide the parts outside the CDR3, is DTGVSQNPRHKITKRGQNVTFRCDPISEHNRLYWYRQTLGQGPEFLTYFQNEAQLEKSRLLSDRFSAERPKGSFSTLEIQRTEQGDSAMYLCASSWDRGPYEQYFGPGTRLTVT.

The rearrangement links TRBV11-2 to TRBJ2-1; a possible D gene is TRBD2 (5 bases). The V end lost 5 bases, the J end lost 2 bases, and 10 bases lay between the germline ends. Germline CDR1 is SGHAT and CDR2 is FQNNGV. The CDR3 sequence is 14 residues long. CDR3 protein: CASSQTGTYNEQFF. DNA for the CDR3: TGTGCCAGCAGCCAGACCGGGACCTACAATGAGCAGTTCTTC.

This clone was counted once. This chain links TRBV3-1 (or the pseudogene TRBV3-2) with TRBJ1-1; tentative D call: TRBD1 (5 bases). Germline lookup yields CDR1 LGHDT and CDR2 YNNKEL (reference sequence). CDR3 length: 14 residues. The V end was cut by 0 bases, the J end by 4 bases, with 9 bases between. CDR3 sequence: CASSQDWDSTEAFF. The CDR3 DNA sequence: TGTGCCAGCAGCCAAGATTGGGACTCCACTGAAGCTTTCTTT.

CDR3 in DNA: TGTGCCAGCAGTTTAGTTCCTAACTATGGCTACACCTTC. The encoded protein is CASSLVPNYGYTF. The V call is TRBV27, the J call TRBJ1-2, with D uncertain. This CDR3 is built from 13 residues. Germline loops: CDR1 MNHEY, CDR2 SMNVEV (reference sequence). Deletions cut 2 bases from V and 0 bases from J, with 4 bases between.

The V gene is TRBV7-9, the J gene TRBJ2-5, with D perhaps matching TRBD1 or TRBD2 (5 bases each). The germline gives CDR1 SEHNR, CDR2 FQNEAQ (reference sequence). V dropped 5 bases and J dropped 3 bases, with 16 bases sitting between them. The CDR3 spans 15 residues. The CDR3 DNA is TGTGCCAGCAGCCGAACGACCGGGGCCAAAGAGACCCAGTACTTC. As protein: CASSRTTGAKETQYF.

J is TRBJ1-5 and V is TRBV29-1; D is unclear. The CDR3 covers 13 residues. V was pared by 2 bases and J by 0 bases, with 5 bases between. Germline V gives CDR1 SQVTM, CDR2 ANQGSEA. The chain's CDR3 is CSVEQHSNQPQHF. CDR3 DNA: TGCAGCGTTGAACAGCATAGCAATCAGCCCCAGCATTTT.

Written as DNA, the CDR3 is TGTGCCAGCAGTTTATTCCCCAATGCTACGACGCGGTACTACAATGAGCAGTTCTTC. Encoded protein: CASSLFPNATTRYYNEQFF. This chain joins TRBV28 and TRBJ2-1, with D unresolved. Trimming cost V 1 base and J 3 bases, with 22 bases left between them. The V gene's germline CDR1 is MDHEN and CDR2 SYDVKM. CDR3 size: 19 residues.

This chain connects TRBV24-1 to TRBJ1-1, with 7 bases that match TRBD1. Germline loops: CDR1 KGHDR, CDR2 SFDVKD. The CDR3 has 13 amino acids. Trimming cost V 2 bases and J 12 bases; bases outside gene matches: 8. CDR3 sequence: CATSDYGGRGTFF. The CDR3 bases are TGTGCCACCAGTGATTACGGAGGCAGGGGGACTTTCTTT.

The chain employs TRBV5-1 and TRBJ2-1; D perhaps matches TRBD2 (6 bases). The length of the CDR3 is 14 residues. In germline, CDR1 is SGHRS, CDR2 YFSETQ. The V gene lost 4 bases and the J gene lost 2 bases, with 10 bases spanning the gap. The CDR3 here is CASSNGGPYNEQFF. CDR3 nucleotide sequence: TGCGCCAGCAGCAACGGGGGTCCCTACAATGAGCAGTTCTTC.

A few counts support this clone. CDR3: CASSYGVNDGNTIYF. The DNA of the CDR3 is TGTGCCAGCAGTTACGGGGTCAACGATGGAAACACCATATATTTT. The gene calls are TRBV6-5 and TRBJ1-3; no clear D gene. The CDR3 loop spans 15 amino acids. Trimming shortened V by 2 bases and J by 3 bases, and 11 bases separated the two germline ends. Germline CDR1 MNHEY, CDR2 SVGAGI.

The rearrangement links TRBV9 to TRBJ1-2; 9 nucleotides match TRBD1. Germline lookup yields CDR1 SGDLS and CDR2 YYNGEE. V lost 3 bases, J lost 9 bases, and 15 bases stayed unmatched. This CDR3 has 16 amino acids. This chain's CDR3 is CASSAGQGGRLRSYTF. The CDR3 DNA follows: TGTGCCAGCAGCGCGGGACAGGGAGGTCGGCTGCGGAGCTACACCTTC.

This clone appeared once. The chain has TRBV19 and TRBJ1-2, with D possibly being TRBD1 (5 bases). Germline-derived CDR1 and CDR2 are LNHDA and SQIVND (reference sequence). V was pared by 7 bases and J by 2 bases, with 20 bases between. This CDR3 has 16 residues. CDR3 sequence (DNA): TGTGCCAGTACTCCGGCATGGAGCGCAGGGAACTATGGCTACACCTTC. It specifies CASTPAWSAGNYGYTF.

This chain uses TRBV6-2 or TRBV6-3 with TRBJ2-7, with D unresolved. Trimming pared 2 bases from V and 3 bases from J, leaving 11 bases between. This CDR3 region has 14 residues. CDR1 and CDR2 from the germline V gene are MNHEY and SVGEGT. CDR3 bases: TGTGCCAGCAGTTACCTCCGTCGGTTCTACGAGCAGTACTTC. Its translation: CASSYLRRFYEQYF.

The chain joins TRBV5-1 to TRBJ1-1; no clear D gene. V lost 4 bases and J lost 4, with 8 bases in between. This CDR3 has 12 amino acids. Germline values: CDR1 SGHRS, CDR2 YFSETQ. CDR3 nucleotide sequence: TGCGCCAGCAGCCGGGTGGGCACTGAAGCTTTCTTT. This codes for CASSRVGTEAFF. The full variable domain, rest sourced from reference TRBV5-1 and TRBJ1-1, is KAGVTQTPRYLIKTRGQQVTLSCSPISGHRSVSWYQQTPGQGLQFLFEYFSETQRNKGNFPGRFSGRQFSNSRSEMNVSTLELGDSALYLCASSRVGTEAFFGQGTRLTVV.

CDR3 nucleotide sequence: TGTGCCAGCAGCAAAGTAGTTTCGGGCTACACCTTC. Its translation: CASSKVVSGYTF. The chain joins TRBV21-1 to TRBJ1-2. TRBV21-1 is marked as a pseudogene. CDR3 length: 12 amino acids.

The rearrangement uses TRBV5-4 and TRBJ2-1, with no clear D. This CDR3 has 10 residues. CDR1 is SGHNT, CDR2 YYREEE, per germline (reference sequence). Deletions cut 1 base from V and 9 bases from J, with 2 bases between. As DNA, the CDR3 is TGTGCCAGCAGCTTGACTGAGCAGTTCTTC. Its protein product is CASSLTEQFF.

This chain joins TRBV5-8 and TRBJ1-5; D ambiguous. Trimming stripped 4 bases from V and 5 bases from J, with 13 bases between. The CDR3 has 14 amino acids. CDR1 is SGHTS and CDR2 is YDEGEE in the germline V gene. CDR3 coding DNA: TGTGCCAGCAGCCCGGCCCTGGAGGATCAGCCCCAGCATTTT. Protein: CASSPALEDQPQHF.

The chain uses TRBV7-9 and TRBJ2-5, with 8 bases that match TRBD1. V shed 5 bases and J 4 bases; nucleotides not matched to a gene: 6. The germline V gene encodes CDR1 SEHNR and CDR2 FQNEAQ (reference sequence). CDR3 size: 14 residues. The DNA of the CDR3 is TGTGCCAGCAGCAAGGGACAGGCGTCAGAGACCCAGTACTTC. It codes for CASSKGQASETQYF.

The chain links TRBV7-8 to TRBJ1-1, with D possibly TRBD1 on 5 matching bases. CDR1 is SGHVS and CDR2 is FQNEAQ in the germline V gene. The CDR3 has 14 amino acids. The V and J ends lost 5 bases and 2 bases respectively, with 12 bases between them. CDR3 sequence (DNA): TGTGCCAGCAGCCCCCAAGGGGCAAACACTGAAGCTTTCTTT. Its translation is CASSPQGANTEAFF.